This T cell receptor (beta chain) was recorded in a study of T cell repertoires in cytomegalovirus infection. This clonotype was counted only a few times. Its antigen is currently unknown. The CDR3 runs 17 residues. Germline values: CDR1 MDHEN, CDR2 SYDVKM. Trimming stripped 2 bases from V and 2 bases from J, with 17 bases between. TCRdb used MiXCR to reprocess the reads, holding one entry per CDR3 protein. The table shows around 300,000 distinct CDR3 sequences, with around 25% occurring only once. The starting material was cultured PBMCs, obtained from culture after CMV antigen stimulation. The chain employs TRBV28 and TRBJ2-3; D unclear. The clonotype comes from a human donor in good health (CMV status not recorded). Some clones in this sample may be carry-over from other donors' samples. In DNA, the CDR3 is TGTGCCAGCAGTTTACCCCGGAAATCCGCCCTCACAGATACGCAGTATTTT. This encodes CASSLPRKSALTDTQYF. Looking up the rest from reference TRBV28 and TRBJ2-3 gives the full variable domain: DVKVTQSSRYLVKRTGEKVFLECVQDMDHENMFWYRQDPGLGLRLIYFSYDVKMKEKGDIPEGYSVSREKKERFSLILESASTNQTSMYLCASSLPRKSALTDTQYFGPGTRLTVL.